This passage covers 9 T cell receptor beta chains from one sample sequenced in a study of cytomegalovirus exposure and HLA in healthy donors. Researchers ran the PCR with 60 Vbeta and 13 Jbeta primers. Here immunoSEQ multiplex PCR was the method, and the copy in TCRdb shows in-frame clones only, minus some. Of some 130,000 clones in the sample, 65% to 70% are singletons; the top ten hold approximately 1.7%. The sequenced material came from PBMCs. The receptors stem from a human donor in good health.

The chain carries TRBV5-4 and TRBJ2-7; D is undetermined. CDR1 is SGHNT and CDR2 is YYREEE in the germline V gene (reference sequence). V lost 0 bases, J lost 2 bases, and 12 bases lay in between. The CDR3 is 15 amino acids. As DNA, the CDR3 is TGTGCCAGCAGCTTGGGTCAGTCAACGCCCTACGAGCAGTACTTC. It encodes CASSLGQSTPYEQYF.

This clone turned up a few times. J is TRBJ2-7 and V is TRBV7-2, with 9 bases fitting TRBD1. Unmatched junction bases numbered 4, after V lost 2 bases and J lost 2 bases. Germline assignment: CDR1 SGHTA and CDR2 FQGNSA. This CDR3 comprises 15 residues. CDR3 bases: TGTGCCAGCAGCTTAAGACAGGGGGAAACCTACGAGCAGTACTTC. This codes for CASSLRQGETYEQYF.

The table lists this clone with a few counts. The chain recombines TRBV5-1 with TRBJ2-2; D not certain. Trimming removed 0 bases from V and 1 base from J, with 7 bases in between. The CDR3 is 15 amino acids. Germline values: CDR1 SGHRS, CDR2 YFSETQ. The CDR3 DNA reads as TGCGCCAGCAGCTTGGGGCAGGTGAACACCGGGGAGCTGTTTTTT. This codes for CASSLGQVNTGELFF.

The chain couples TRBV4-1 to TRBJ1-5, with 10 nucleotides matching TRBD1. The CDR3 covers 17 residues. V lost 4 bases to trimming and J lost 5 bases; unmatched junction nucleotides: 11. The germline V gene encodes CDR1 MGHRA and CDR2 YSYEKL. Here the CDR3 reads CASSRYTSGQGHQPQHF. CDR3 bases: TGCGCCAGCAGCCGCTACACCTCGGGACAGGGGCATCAGCCCCAGCATTTT.

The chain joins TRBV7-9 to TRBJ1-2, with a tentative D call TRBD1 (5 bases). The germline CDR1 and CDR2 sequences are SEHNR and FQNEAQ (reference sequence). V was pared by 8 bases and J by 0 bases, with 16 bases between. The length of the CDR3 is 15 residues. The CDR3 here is CASGPGRQPNYGYTF. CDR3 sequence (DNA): TGTGCCAGCGGCCCCGGCCGACAGCCTAACTATGGCTACACCTTC.

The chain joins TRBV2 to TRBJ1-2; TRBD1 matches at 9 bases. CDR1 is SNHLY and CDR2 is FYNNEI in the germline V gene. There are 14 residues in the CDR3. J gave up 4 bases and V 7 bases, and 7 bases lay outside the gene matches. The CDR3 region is CASNWDRATYGYTF. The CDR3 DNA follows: TGTGCCAGCAATTGGGACAGGGCGACCTATGGCTACACCTTC.

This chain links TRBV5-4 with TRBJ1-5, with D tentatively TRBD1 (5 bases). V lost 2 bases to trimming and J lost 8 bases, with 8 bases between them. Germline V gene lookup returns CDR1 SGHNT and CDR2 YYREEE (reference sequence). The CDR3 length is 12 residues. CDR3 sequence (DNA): TGTGCCAGCAGCTTTGGGGGGGAGCCCCAGCATTTT. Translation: CASSFGGEPQHF.

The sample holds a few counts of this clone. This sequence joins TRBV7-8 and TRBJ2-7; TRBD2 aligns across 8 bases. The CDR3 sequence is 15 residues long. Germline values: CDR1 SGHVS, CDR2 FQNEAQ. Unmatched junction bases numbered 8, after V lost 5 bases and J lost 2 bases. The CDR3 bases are TGTGCCAGCAGCCATGGACTAGCCGCTCCCTACGAGCAGTACTTC. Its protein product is CASSHGLAAPYEQYF. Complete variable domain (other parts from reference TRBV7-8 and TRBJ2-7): GAGVSQSPRYKVAKRGQDVALRCDPISGHVSLFWYQQALGQGPEFLTYFQNEAQLDKSGLPSDRFFAERPEGSVSTLKIQRTQQEDSAVYLCASSHGLAAPYEQYFGPGTRLTVT.

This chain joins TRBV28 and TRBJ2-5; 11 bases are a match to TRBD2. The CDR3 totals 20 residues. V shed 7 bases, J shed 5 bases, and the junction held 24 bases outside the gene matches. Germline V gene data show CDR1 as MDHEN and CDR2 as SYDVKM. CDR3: CASTCPARRVRLAGRETQYF. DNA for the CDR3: TGTGCCAGCACCTGCCCAGCCCGGCGGGTGAGACTAGCGGGACGGGAGACCCAGTACTTC.